The 16 T cell receptor beta chains below all came from one sample that was sequenced in a study of blood T cells in healthy people across ages. Together with a sample-barcoded 5' primer, a J-beta primer mix was included in a second PCR lasting about 7 to 12 cycles. TCRdb reprocessed the 5' RACE reads via MiXCR and lists one record per CDR3 protein. The sample comprises roughly 730,000 distinct CDR3 sequences, around 50% of which are singletons, and around 24% rests with the top ten. Sequences were obtained from blood. Receptor source: a man between 40 and 49 years old in good health.

The V call is TRBV11-2, the J call TRBJ2-5, with 7 bases aligning to TRBD2. Trimming removed 1 base from V and 11 bases from J; junction bases left unmatched: 16. Looked up from germline, CDR1 is SGHAT and CDR2 is FQNNGV. There are 16 residues in the CDR3. The CDR3 here is CASSLGAGVVNNEQYF. The CDR3 region has the DNA TGTGCCAGCAGCTTAGGTGCGGGAGTCGTCAACAATGAGCAGTACTTC.

In its sample, this clonotype was seen a few times. The CDR3 nucleotides read TGTGCCAGCAGCGTTGGGGGAGATGATGGCTACACCTTC. It specifies CASSVGGDDGYTF. This chain joins TRBV9 and TRBJ1-2; D may be TRBD1 (5 bases). Germline CDR1 is SGDLS and CDR2 is YYNGEE. Trimming stripped 2 bases from V and 6 bases from J, with 11 bases between. There are 13 residues in the CDR3.

The chain employs TRBV7-9 and TRBJ2-4; D is unresolved. The end of the DNA is better explained by TRBJ2-7, so the J call may be wrong. The CDR3 is made up of 11 amino acids. CDR1 is SEHNR, CDR2 FQNEAQ, per germline (reference sequence). This CDR3 reads CASSEHYEQYF. Here the CDR3 DNA reads TGTGCCAGCAGCGAACATTACGAGCAGTACTTC.

The CDR3 reads CASSHTSLPEQYF. The CDR3, as DNA: TGTGCCAGCAGTCACACCAGTCTACCCGAGCAGTACTTC. J is TRBJ2-5 and V is TRBV6-1; no clear D. Near its end, the DNA agrees better with TRBJ2-7, so the J call may be wrong. This CDR3 has 13 amino acids. The germline gives CDR1 MNHNS, CDR2 SASEGT.

This clonotype came up a few times. The chain joins TRBV3-1 to TRBJ1-4, with D perhaps TRBD1 (6 bases). This CDR3 comprises 15 residues. Trimming took 5 bases from V and 8 from J, leaving 18 bases between them. Germline V CDR1 and CDR2: LGHDT, YNNKEL (reference sequence). For the CDR3, the DNA is TGTGCCAGCAGCTCTTCCTGGGGGCTGGGCGAAAAACTGTTTTTT. Amino acid sequence: CASSSSWGLGEKLFF.

CDR3: CSARDPTTEGAYSYEQYF. The CDR3 region has the DNA TGCAGTGCTAGAGACCCCACCACGGAGGGGGCATACTCCTACGAGCAGTACTTC. This sequence joins TRBV20-1 and TRBJ2-7, with D possibly TRBD1 on 7 matching bases. The CDR3 covers 18 residues. V lost 0 bases and J 0 bases, leaving 21 bases between the germline ends. Looked up from germline, CDR1 is DFQATT and CDR2 is SNEGSKA (reference sequence).

This chain joins TRBV12-3 or TRBV12-4 and TRBJ2-4; TRBD1 aligns across 8 bases. Matching the DNA end better, TRBJ2-7 makes the J call doubtful. CDR3 length: 14 residues. CDR3 in amino acids: CASSPQGAVYEQYF. For the CDR3, the DNA is TGTGCCAGCAGCCCTCAGGGGGCAGTGTACGAGCAGTACTTC.

This clonotype appeared a single time. The J gene is TRBJ2-1, the V gene TRBV5-8; D is possibly TRBD1 (6 bases). The CDR3 consists of 16 residues. CDR1 and CDR2 from the germline V gene are SGHTS and YDEGEE. The V gene lost 4 bases and the J gene lost 2 bases, with 16 bases spanning the gap. The CDR3 DNA sequence: TGTGCCAGCAGCGGCCGCCAGGGGAACCCCTACAATGAGCAGTTCTTC. It translates to CASSGRQGNPYNEQFF. Filled out from reference TRBV5-8 and TRBJ2-1, the complete variable domain reads EAGVTQSPTHLIKTRGQQATLRCSPISGHTSVYWYQQALGLGLQFLLWYDEGEERNRGNFPPRFSGRQFPNYSSELNVNALELEDSALYLCASSGRQGNPYNEQFFGPGTRLTVL.

In DNA, the CDR3 is TGTGCCAGCAGTTACGTGGGAATGAACACCGGGGAGCTGTTTTTT. Its translation is CASSYVGMNTGELFF. The chain joins TRBV6-5 to TRBJ2-2, with D hard to call. CDR1 and CDR2 from the germline V gene are MNHEY and SVGAGI. V was trimmed by 2 bases and J by 1 base, leaving 8 bases between them. The CDR3 totals 15 residues.

This clonotype appeared a single time. J is TRBJ2-7 and V is TRBV29-1, with D possibly being TRBD1 (6 bases). The germline V gene has CDR1 SQVTM and CDR2 ANQGSEA. The CDR3 spans 14 residues. V dropped 4 bases and J dropped 2 bases, with 15 bases sitting between them. CDR3 region: CSVVLRTATYEQYF. CDR3 sequence (DNA): TGCAGCGTTGTCCTCAGGACAGCTACCTACGAGCAGTACTTC.

The chain recombines TRBV25-1 with TRBJ2-5; D gene uncertain. Trimming shortened V by 4 bases and J by 5 bases, and 14 bases separated the two germline ends. Germline V CDR1 and CDR2: MGHDK, SYGVNS. CDR3 length: 14 amino acids. CDR3 sequence (DNA): TGTGCCAGCAGTGCCCTGGGTGGGCTGGAGACCCAGTACTTC. Amino acid sequence: CASSALGGLETQYF.

V usage is TRBV5-1 and J usage is TRBJ2-5; D remains ambiguous. Germline V gene lookup returns CDR1 SGHRS and CDR2 YFSETQ. The V gene lost 0 bases and the J gene lost 4 bases, with 7 bases spanning the gap. The CDR3 covers 13 residues. In DNA, the CDR3 is TGCGCCAGCAGCTTGGACGTCGGAGAGACCCAGTACTTC. It encodes CASSLDVGETQYF.

V gene TRBV18 combines with J gene TRBJ2-6; D perhaps matches TRBD1 (6 bases). Per germline, CDR1 KGHSH and CDR2 LQKENI. CDR3 length: 19 residues. Trimming took off 3 bases at V and 0 bases at J, with 18 bases between the two ends. CDR3 DNA: TGTGCCAGCTCACCGAATTCTCCGGGACAAAGCTCTGGGGCCAACGTCCTGACTTTC. This gives the protein CASSPNSPGQSSGANVLTF.

V gene TRBV9 combines with J gene TRBJ2-5; possible D gene TRBD2, 5 bases. CDR3 length equals 13 residues. Germline V lookup: CDR1 SGDLS, CDR2 YYNGEE. Between the trimmed V and J ends, which lost 1 base and 4 bases, there was a span of 8 bases. The DNA of the CDR3 is TGTGCCAGCAGCGTAAGGGCGGGAGAGACCCAGTACTTC. Translating gives CASSVRAGETQYF.

This clonotype was seen only once. The chain uses TRBV24-1 and TRBJ2-5; D gene unclear. Germline V CDR1 and CDR2: KGHDR, SFDVKD. V lost 4 bases, J lost 2 bases, and 16 bases lay in between. This CDR3 region has 16 residues. In DNA form, the CDR3 reads TGTGCCACCAGTGACGCCGGGCAGGCCTTACAAGAGACCCAGTACTTC. This encodes CATSDAGQALQETQYF.

This clonotype was seen a handful of times. The rearrangement uses TRBV6-5 and TRBJ2-3; no reliable D call. Between the trimmed V and J ends, which lost 4 bases and 0 bases, there was a span of 8 bases. CDR1 MNHEY and CDR2 SVGAGI come from the germline V gene. The CDR3 totals 14 residues. In DNA, the CDR3 is TGTGCCAGCAGTTCCGGCCCTAGCACAGATACGCAGTATTTT. Translated: CASSSGPSTDTQYF.